This T cell receptor beta chain was documented in a study of OX40 agonist ivuxolimab in advanced cancers. Whole-study findings and limits: On average, CD8+ T cells showed a greater number of expanded clones than CD4+. Both CD4+ and CD8+ T cell populations in blood had undergone clonal expansion by week 6 at 0.1 to 3.0 mg/kg.

Worth noting for this clone: Its matching antigen is unknown.

V lost 0 bases, J lost 8 bases, and 10 bases lay in between. Per germline, CDR1 MNHEY and CDR2 SVGAGI. This CDR3 region has 13 residues. Libraries were prepared by immunoSEQ multiplex PCR; TCRdb keeps only in-frame clonotypes and omits some of them. The sample includes 45,000 to 55,000 clones, under 90% seen only once; the top ten take about 7%. V usage is TRBV6-5 and J usage is TRBJ1-2, with no clear D. The clonotype was recovered from an adult with an advanced solid tumor such as melanoma, head and neck, liver or kidney cancer. Specimen: CD4+ or CD8+ T cells sorted from blood, collected in a trial of the OX40 agonist ivuxolimab. This CDR3 reads CASSYSKDVGYTF. CDR3 bases: TGTGCCAGCAGTTACTCAAAGGACGTCGGCTACACCTTC.